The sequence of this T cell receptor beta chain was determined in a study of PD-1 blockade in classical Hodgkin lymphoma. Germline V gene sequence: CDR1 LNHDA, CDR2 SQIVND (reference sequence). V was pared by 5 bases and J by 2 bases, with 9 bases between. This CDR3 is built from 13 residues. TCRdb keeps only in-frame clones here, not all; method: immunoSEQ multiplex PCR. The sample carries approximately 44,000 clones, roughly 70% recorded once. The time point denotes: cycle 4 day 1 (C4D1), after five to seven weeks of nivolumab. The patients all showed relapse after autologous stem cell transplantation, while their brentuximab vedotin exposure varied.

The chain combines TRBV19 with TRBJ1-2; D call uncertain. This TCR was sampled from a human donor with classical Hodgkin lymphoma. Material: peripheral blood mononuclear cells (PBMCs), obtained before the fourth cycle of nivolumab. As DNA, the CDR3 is TGTGCCAGTAGTCCGACGGGAAACTATGGCTACACCTTC. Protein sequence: CASSPTGNYGYTF. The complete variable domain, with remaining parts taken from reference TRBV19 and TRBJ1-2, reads DGGITQSPKYLFRKEGQNVTLSCEQNLNHDAMYWYRQDPGQGLRLIYYSQIVNDFQKGDIAEGYSVSREKKESFPLTVTSAQKNPTAFYLCASSPTGNYGYTFGSGTRLTVV.